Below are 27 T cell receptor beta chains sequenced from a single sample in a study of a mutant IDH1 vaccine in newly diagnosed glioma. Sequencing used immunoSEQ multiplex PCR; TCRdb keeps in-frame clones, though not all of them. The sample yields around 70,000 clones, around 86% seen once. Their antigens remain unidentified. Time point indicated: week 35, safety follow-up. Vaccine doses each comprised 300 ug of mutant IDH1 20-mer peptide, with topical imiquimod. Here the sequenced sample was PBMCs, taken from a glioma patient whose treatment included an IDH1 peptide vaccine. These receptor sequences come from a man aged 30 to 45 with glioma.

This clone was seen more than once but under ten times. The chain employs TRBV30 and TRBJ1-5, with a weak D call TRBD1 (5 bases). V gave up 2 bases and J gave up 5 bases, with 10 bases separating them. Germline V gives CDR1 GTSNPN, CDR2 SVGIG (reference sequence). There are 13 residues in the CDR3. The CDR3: CAWSNRGDQPQHF. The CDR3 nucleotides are TGTGCCTGGAGTAATCGAGGGGATCAGCCCCAGCATTTT.

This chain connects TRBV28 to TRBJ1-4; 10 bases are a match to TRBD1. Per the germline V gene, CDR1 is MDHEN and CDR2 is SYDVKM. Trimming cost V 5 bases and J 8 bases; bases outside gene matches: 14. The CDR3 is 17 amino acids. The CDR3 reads CASSPSPGTGVQEKLFF. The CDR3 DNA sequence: TGTGCCAGCAGTCCCTCGCCCGGGACAGGGGTACAAGAAAAACTGTTTTTT. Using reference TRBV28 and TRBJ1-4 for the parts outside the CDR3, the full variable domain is DVKVTQSSRYLVKRTGEKVFLECVQDMDHENMFWYRQDPGLGLRLIYFSYDVKMKEKGDIPEGYSVSREKKERFSLILESASTNQTSMYLCASSPSPGTGVQEKLFFGSGTQLSVL.

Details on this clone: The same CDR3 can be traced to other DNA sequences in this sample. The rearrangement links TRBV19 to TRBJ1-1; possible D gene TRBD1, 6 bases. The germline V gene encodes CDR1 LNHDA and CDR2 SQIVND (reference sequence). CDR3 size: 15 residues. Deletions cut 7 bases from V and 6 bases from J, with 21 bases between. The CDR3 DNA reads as TGTGCCAGTACCTCACGGGTAGGGGGTTTGGCTGAAGCTTTCTTT. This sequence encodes CASTSRVGGLAEAFF.

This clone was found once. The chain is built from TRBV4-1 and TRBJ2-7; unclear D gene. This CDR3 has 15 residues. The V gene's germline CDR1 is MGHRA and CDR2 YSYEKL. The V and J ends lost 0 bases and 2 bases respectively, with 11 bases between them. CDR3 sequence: CASSQDSRAAYEQYF. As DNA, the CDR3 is TGCGCCAGCAGCCAAGATTCCCGGGCAGCCTACGAGCAGTACTTC.

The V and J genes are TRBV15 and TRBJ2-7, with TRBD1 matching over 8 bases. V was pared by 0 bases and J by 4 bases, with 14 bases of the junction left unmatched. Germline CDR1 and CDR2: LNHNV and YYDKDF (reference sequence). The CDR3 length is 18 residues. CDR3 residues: CATSRDSFGRGPGYEQYF. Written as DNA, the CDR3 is TGTGCCACCAGCAGAGATTCTTTTGGCAGGGGGCCGGGGTACGAGCAGTACTTC.

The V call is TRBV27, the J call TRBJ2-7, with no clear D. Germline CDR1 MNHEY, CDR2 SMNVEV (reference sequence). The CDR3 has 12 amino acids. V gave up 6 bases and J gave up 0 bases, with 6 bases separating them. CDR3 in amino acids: CASSLPSYEQYF. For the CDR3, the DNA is TGTGCCAGCAGCCTTCCCTCCTACGAGCAGTACTTC.

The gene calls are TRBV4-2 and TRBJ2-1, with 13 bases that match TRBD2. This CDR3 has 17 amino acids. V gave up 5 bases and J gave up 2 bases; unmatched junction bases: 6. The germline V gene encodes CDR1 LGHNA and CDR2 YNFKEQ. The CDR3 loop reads CASSWMGLAGPYNEQFF. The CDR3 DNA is TGTGCCAGCAGCTGGATGGGACTAGCGGGACCCTACAATGAGCAGTTCTTC.

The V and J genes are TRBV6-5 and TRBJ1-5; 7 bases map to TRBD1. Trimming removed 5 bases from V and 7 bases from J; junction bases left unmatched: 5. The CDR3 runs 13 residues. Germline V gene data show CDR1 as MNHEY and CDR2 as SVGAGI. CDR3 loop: CASSQGGSQPQHF. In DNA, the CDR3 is TGTGCCAGCAGTCAGGGGGGTAGCCAGCCCCAGCATTTT.

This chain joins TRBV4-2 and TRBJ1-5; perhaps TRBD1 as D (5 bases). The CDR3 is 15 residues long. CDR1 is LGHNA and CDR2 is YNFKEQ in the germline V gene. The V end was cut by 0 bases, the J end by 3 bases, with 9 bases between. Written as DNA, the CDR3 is TGTGCCAGCAGCCAAGATGGTGGGGCCAATCAGCCCCAGCATTTT. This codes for CASSQDGGANQPQHF.

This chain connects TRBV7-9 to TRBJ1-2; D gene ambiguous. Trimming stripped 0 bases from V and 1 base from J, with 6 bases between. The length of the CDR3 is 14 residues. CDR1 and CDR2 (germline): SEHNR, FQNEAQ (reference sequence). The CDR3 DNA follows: TGTGCCAGCAGCTTAGCCACGCTTAACTATGGCTACACCTTC. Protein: CASSLATLNYGYTF.

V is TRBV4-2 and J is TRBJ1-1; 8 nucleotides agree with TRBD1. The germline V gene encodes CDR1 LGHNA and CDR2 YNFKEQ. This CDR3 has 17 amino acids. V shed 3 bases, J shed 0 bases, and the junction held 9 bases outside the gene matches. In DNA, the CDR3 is TGTGCCAGCAGCCAGGGGACAGGTCCCTTCATGAACACTGAAGCTTTCTTT. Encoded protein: CASSQGTGPFMNTEAFF.

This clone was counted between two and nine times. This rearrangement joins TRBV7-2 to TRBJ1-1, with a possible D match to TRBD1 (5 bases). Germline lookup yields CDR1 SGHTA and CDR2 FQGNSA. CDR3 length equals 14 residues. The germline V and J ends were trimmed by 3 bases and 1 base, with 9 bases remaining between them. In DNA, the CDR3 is TGTGCCAGCAGCTTTTTAGGACAGAACACTGAAGCTTTCTTT. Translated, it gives CASSFLGQNTEAFF. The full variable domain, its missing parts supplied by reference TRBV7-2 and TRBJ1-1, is GAGVSQSPSNKVTEKGKDVELRCDPISGHTALYWYRQSLGQGLEFLIYFQGNSAPDKSGLPSDRFSAERTGGSVSTLTIQRTQQEDSAVYLCASSFLGQNTEAFFGQGTRLTVV.

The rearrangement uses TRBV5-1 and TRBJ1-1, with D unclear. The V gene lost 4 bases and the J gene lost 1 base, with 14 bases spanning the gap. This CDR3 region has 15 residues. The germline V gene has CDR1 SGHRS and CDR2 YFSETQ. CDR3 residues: CASSPEPRSNTEAFF. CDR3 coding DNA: TGCGCCAGCAGCCCTGAACCGCGGTCGAACACTGAAGCTTTCTTT.

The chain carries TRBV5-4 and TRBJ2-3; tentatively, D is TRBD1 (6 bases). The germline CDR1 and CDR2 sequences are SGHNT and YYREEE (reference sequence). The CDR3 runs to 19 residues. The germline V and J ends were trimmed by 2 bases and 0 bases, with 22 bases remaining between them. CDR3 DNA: TGTGCCAGCAGCTTTTTTCCCAGGACAGACCGTGCTAGCACAGATACGCAGTATTTT. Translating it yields CASSFFPRTDRASTDTQYF.

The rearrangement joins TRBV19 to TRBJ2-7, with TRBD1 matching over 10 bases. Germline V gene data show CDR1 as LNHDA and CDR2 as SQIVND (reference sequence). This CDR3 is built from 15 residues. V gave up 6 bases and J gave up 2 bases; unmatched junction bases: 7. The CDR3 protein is CASRIAGQGTYEQYF. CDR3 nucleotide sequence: TGTGCCAGTAGAATCGCGGGACAGGGGACCTACGAGCAGTACTTC.

The CDR3 loop reads CASSPWDRANNEQFF. CDR3 in DNA: TGTGCCAGCAGTCCGTGGGACAGGGCGAACAATGAGCAGTTCTTC. The chain joins TRBV27 to TRBJ2-1; the match to TRBD1 covers 9 bases. CDR1 MNHEY and CDR2 SMNVEV come from the germline V gene (reference sequence). V lost 5 bases and J lost 5; bases outside the gene matches: 7. This CDR3 spans 15 amino acids.

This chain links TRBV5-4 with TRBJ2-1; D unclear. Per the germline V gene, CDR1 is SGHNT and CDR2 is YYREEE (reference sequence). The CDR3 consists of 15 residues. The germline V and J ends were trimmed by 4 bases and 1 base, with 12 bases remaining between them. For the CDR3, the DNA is TGTGCCAGCAGCATCTTCTACGCTTCCTACAATGAGCAGTTCTTC. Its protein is CASSIFYASYNEQFF.

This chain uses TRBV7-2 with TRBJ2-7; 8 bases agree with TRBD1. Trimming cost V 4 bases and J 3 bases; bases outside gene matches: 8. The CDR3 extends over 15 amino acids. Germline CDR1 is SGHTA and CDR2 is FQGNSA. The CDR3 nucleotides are TGTGCCAGCAGCTACCGGGACAGGATAGTCTACGAGCAGTACTTC. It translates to CASSYRDRIVYEQYF.

In DNA, the CDR3 is TGTGCCAGCAGCGTAGAAGGGGGCGGCAATCAGCCCCAGCATTTT. This gives the protein CASSVEGGGNQPQHF. The V gene is TRBV9, the J gene TRBJ1-5; 7 bases align to TRBD1. CDR3 size: 15 residues. The germline CDR1 and CDR2 sequences are SGDLS and YYNGEE. V shed 0 bases and J 2 bases; nucleotides not matched to a gene: 2.

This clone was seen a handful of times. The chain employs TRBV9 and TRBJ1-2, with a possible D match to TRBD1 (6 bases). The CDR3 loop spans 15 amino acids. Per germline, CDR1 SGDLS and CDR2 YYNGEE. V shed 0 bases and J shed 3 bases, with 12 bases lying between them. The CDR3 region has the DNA TGTGCCAGCAGCGTAGTGGGGGCGACGGACTATGGCTACACCTTC. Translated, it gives CASSVVGATDYGYTF.

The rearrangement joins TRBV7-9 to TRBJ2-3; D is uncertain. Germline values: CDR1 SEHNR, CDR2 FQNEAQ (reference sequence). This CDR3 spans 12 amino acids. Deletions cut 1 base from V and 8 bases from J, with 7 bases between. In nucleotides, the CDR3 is TGTGCCAGCAGCTTAGATCTTCCTACGCAGTATTTT. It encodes CASSLDLPTQYF. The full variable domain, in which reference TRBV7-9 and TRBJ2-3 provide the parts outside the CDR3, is DTGVSQNPRHKITKRGQNVTFRCDPISEHNRLYWYRQTLGQGPEFLTYFQNEAQLEKSRLLSDRFSAERPKGSFSTLEIQRTEQGDSAMYLCASSLDLPTQYFGPGTRLTVL.

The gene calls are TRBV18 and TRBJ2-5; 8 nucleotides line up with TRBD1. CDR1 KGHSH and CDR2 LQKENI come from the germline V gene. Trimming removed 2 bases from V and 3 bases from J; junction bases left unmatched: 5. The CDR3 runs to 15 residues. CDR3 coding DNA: TGTGCCAGCTCACCAAACAGGGGGATTAAAGAGACCCAGTACTTC. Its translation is CASSPNRGIKETQYF.

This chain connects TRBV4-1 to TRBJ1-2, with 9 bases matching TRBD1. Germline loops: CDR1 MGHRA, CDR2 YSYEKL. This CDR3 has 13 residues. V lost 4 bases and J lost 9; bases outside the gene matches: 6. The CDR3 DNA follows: TGCGCCAGCAGCCTAGGACAGGGGAGAAGCTACACCTTC. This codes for CASSLGQGRSYTF.

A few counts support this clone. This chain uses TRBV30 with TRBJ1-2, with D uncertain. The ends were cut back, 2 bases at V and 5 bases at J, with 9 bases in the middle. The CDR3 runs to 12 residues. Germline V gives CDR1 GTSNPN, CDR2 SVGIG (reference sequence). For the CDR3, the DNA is TGTGCCTGGAGTTTGGGAATGTATGGCTACACCTTC. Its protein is CAWSLGMYGYTF.

The CDR3 spells CASSSDTQYF. CDR3 bases: TGTGCCAGCAGTTCCGATACGCAGTATTTT. The chain couples TRBV6-5 to TRBJ2-3; unclear D gene. Germline CDR1 reads MNHEY; CDR2 reads SVGAGI. The V end lost 4 bases, the J end lost 6 bases, and 2 bases lay between the germline ends. This CDR3 comprises 10 residues.

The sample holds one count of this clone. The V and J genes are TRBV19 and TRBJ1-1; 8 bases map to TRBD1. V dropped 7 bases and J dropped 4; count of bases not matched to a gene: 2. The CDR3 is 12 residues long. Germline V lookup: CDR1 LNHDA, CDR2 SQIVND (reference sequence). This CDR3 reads CASKDRVTEAFF. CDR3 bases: TGTGCCAGTAAGGACAGGGTCACTGAAGCTTTCTTT.

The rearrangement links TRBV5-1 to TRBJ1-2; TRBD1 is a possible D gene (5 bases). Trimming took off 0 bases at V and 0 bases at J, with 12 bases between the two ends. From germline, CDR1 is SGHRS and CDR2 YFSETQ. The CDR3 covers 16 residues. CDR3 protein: CASSLDRGGANYGYTF. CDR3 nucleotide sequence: TGCGCCAGCAGCTTGGACCGGGGAGGGGCTAACTATGGCTACACCTTC.